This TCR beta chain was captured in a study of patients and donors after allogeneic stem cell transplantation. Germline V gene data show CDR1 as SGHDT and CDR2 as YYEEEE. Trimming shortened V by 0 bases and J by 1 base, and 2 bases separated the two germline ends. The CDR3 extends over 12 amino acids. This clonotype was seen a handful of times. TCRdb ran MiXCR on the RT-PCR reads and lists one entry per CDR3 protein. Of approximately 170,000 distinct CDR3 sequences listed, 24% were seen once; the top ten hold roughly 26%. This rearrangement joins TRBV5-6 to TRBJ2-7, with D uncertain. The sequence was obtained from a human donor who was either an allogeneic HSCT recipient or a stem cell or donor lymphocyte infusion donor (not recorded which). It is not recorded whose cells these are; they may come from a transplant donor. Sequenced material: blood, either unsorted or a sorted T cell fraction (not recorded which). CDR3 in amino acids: CASSLVSYEQYF. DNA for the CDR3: TGTGCCAGCAGCTTGGTTTCCTACGAGCAGTACTTC.